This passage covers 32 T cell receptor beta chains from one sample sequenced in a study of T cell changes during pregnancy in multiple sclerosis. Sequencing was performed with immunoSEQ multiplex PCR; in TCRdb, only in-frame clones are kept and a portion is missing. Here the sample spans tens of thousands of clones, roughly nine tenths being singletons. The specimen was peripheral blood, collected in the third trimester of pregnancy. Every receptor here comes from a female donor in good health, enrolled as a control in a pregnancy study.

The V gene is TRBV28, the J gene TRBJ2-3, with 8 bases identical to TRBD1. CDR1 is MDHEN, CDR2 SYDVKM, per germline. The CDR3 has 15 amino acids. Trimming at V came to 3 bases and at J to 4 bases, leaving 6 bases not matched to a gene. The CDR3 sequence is CASSLRTGFADTQYF. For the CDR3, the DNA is TGTGCCAGCAGTTTGAGGACAGGGTTCGCAGATACGCAGTATTTT.

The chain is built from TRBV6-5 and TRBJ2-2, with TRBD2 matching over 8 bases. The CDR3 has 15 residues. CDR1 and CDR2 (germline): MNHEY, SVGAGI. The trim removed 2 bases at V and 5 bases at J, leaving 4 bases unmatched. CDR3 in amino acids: CASSYGLAGTGELFF. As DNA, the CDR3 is TGTGCCAGCAGTTACGGTTTAGCGGGGACCGGGGAGCTGTTTTTT.

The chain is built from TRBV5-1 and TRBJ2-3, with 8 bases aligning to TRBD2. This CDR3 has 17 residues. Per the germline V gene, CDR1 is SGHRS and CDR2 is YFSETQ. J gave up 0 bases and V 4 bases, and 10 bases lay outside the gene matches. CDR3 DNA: TGCGCCAGCAGCCCATGGAGGAGCGGGAGAAGCACAGATACGCAGTATTTT. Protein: CASSPWRSGRSTDTQYF.

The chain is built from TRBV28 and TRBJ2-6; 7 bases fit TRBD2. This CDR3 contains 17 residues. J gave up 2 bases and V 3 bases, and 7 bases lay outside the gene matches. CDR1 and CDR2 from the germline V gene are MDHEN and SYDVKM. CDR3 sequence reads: CASSFSSGAPGANVLTF. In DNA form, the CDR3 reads TGTGCCAGCAGTTTCTCTAGCGGCGCTCCTGGGGCCAACGTCCTGACTTTC.

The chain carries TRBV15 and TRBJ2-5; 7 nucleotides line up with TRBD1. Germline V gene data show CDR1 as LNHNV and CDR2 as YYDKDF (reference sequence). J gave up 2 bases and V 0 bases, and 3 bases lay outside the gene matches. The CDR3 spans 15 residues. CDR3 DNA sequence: TGTGCCACCAGCAGAGACGGGACAGTTCAAGAGACCCAGTACTTC. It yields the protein CATSRDGTVQETQYF.

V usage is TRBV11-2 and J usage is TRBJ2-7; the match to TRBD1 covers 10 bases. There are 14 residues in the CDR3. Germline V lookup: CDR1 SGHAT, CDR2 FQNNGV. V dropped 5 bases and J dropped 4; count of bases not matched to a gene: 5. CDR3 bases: TGTGCCAGCAGCATAGGGACAGGGGAATACGAGCAGTACTTC. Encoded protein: CASSIGTGEYEQYF.

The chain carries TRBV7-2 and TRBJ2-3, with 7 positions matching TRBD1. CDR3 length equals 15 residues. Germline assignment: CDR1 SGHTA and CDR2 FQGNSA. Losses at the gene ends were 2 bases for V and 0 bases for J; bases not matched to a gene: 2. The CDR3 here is CASSLRGQSTDTQYF. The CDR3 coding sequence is TGTGCCAGCAGCTTACGGGGACAGAGCACAGATACGCAGTATTTT.

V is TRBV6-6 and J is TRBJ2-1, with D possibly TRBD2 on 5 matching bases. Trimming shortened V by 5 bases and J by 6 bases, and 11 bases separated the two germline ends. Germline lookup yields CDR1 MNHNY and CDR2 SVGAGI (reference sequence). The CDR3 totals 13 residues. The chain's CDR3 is CASSLGLRNEQFF. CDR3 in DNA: TGTGCCAGCAGTCTAGGACTGCGCAATGAGCAGTTCTTC.

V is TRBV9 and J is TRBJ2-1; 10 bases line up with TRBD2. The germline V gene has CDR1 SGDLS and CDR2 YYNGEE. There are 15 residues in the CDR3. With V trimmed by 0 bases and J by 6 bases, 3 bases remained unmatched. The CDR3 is CASSVEGLAFNEQFF. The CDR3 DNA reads TGTGCCAGCAGCGTAGAGGGACTAGCGTTCAATGAGCAGTTCTTC.

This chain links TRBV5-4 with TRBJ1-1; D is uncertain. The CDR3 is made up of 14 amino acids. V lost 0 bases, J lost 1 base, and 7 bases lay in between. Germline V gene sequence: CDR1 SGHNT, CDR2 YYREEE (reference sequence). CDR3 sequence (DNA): TGTGCCAGCAGCTTGGCAGGCCCGAACACTGAAGCTTTCTTT. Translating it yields CASSLAGPNTEAFF.

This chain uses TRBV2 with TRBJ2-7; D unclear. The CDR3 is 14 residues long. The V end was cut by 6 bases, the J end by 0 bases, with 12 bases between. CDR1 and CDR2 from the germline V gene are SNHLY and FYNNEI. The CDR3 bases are TGTGCCAGCAGCCGCGACTGGAGCTCCTACGAGCAGTACTTC. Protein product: CASSRDWSSYEQYF.

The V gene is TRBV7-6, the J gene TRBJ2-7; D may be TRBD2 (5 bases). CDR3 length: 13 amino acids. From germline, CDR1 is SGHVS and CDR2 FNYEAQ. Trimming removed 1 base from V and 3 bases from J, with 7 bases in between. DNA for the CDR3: TGTGCCAGCAGCTTAGATGGGAGCTACGAGCAGTACTTC. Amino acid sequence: CASSLDGSYEQYF.

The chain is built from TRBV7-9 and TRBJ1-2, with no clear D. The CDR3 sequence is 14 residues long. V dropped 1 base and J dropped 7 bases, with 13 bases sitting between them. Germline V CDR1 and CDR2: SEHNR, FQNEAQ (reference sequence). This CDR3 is CASSLGSGESGYTF. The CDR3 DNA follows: TGTGCCAGCAGCTTAGGGTCGGGAGAATCTGGCTACACCTTC. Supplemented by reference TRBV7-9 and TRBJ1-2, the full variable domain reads DTGVSQNPRHKITKRGQNVTFRCDPISEHNRLYWYRQTLGQGPEFLTYFQNEAQLEKSRLLSDRFSAERPKGSFSTLEIQRTEQGDSAMYLCASSLGSGESGYTFGSGTRLTVV.

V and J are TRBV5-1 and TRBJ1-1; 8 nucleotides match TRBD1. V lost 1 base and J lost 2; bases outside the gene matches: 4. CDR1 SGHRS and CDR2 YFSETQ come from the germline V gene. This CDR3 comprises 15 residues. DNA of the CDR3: TGCGCCAGCAGCTTGACACAGGGGGTTAACACTGAAGCTTTCTTT. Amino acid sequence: CASSLTQGVNTEAFF.

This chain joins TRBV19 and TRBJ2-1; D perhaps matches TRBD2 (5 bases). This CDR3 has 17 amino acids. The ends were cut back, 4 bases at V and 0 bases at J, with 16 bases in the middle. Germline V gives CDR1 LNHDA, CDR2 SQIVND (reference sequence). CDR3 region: CASSKLPGKNSYNEQFF. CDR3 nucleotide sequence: TGTGCCAGTAGTAAATTACCGGGAAAAAACTCCTACAATGAGCAGTTCTTC.

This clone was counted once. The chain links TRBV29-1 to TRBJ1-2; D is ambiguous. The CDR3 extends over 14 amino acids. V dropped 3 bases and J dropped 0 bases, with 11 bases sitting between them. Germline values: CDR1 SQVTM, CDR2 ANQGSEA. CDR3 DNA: TGCAGCGTTGAGGGCAGCAACCCTAACTATGGCTACACCTTC. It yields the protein CSVEGSNPNYGYTF.

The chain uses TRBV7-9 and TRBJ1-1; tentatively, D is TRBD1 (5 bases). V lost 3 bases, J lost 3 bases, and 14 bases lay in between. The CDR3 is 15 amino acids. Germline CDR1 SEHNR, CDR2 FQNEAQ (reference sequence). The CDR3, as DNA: TGTGCCAGCAGCTTTAGTGCCCCGGGGGACACTGAAGCTTTCTTT. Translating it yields CASSFSAPGDTEAFF.

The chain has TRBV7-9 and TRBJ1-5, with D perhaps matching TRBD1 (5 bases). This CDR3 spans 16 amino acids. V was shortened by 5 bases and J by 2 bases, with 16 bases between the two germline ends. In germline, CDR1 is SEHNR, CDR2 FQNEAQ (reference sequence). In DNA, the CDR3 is TGTGCCAGCAGCCCCGGTGGGGCAGGCCGCAATCAGCCCCAGCATTTT. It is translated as CASSPGGAGRNQPQHF.

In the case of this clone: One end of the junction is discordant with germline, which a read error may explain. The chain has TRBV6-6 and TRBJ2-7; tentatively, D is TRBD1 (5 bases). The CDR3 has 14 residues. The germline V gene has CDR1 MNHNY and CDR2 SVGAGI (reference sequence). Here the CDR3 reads CASSYSAKRDSLHF. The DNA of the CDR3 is TGTGCCAGCAGTTACTCGGCGAAGCGCGACAGCCTGCACTTC.

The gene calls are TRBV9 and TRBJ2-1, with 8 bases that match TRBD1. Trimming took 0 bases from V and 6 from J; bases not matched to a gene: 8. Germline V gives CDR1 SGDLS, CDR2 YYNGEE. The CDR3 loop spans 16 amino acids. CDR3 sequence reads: CASSVGDRTSGNEQFF. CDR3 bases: TGTGCCAGCAGCGTAGGGGACAGGACGTCGGGCAATGAGCAGTTCTTC.

The CDR3 DNA reads TGTGCCAGCAGCTTACAGGGGGCTTACGAGCAGTACTTC. Amino acid sequence: CASSLQGAYEQYF. The chain employs TRBV7-2 and TRBJ2-7; 8 bases agree with TRBD1. The CDR3 extends over 13 amino acids. Trimming cost V 2 bases and J 4 bases; bases outside gene matches: 1. Germline V lookup: CDR1 SGHTA, CDR2 FQGNSA.

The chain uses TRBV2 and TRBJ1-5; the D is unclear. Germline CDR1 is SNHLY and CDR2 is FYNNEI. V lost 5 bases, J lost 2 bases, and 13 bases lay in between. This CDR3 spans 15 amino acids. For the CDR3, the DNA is TGTGCCAGCAGTAGCGTCTCCTCGGGCAATCAGCCCCAGCATTTT. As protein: CASSSVSSGNQPQHF.

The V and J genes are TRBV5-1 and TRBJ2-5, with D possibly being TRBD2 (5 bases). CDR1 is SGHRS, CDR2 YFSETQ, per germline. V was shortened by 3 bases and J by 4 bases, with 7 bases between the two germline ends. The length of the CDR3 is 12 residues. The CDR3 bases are TGCGCCAGCAGCTCCGGGATAGAGACCCAGTACTTC. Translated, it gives CASSSGIETQYF.

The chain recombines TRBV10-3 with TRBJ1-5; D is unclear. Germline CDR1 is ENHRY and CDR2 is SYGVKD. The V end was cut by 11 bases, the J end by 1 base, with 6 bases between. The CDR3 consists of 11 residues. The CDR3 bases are TGTGCCCTCCCCAGCAATCAGCCCCAGCATTTT. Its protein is CALPSNQPQHF.

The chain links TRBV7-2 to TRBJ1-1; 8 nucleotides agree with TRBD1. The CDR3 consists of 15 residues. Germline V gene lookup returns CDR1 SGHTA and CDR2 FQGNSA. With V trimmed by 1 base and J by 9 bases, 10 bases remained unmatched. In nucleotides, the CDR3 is TGTGCCAGCAGCTTAGTAGCGCGGCAGGGGGCCCAAGCTTTCTTT. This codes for CASSLVARQGAQAFF. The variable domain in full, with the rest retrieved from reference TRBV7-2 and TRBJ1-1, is GAGVSQSPSNKVTEKGKDVELRCDPISGHTALYWYRQSLGQGLEFLIYFQGNSAPDKSGLPSDRFSAERTGGSVSTLTIQRTQQEDSAVYLCASSLVARQGAQAFFGQGTRLTVV.

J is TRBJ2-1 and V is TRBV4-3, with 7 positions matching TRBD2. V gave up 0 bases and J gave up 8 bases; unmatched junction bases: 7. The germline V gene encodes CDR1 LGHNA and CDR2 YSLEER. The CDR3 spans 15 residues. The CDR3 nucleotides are TGCGCCAGCAGCCAAGACCCTACGGGAGGCTATGAGCAGTTCTTC. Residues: CASSQDPTGGYEQFF.

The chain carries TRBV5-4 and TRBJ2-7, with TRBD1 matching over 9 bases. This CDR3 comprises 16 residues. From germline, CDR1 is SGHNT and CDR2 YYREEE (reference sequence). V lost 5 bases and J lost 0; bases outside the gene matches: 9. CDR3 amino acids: CASSWGPGQGSYEQYF. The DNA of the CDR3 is TGTGCCAGCAGTTGGGGGCCGGGACAGGGCTCCTACGAGCAGTACTTC.

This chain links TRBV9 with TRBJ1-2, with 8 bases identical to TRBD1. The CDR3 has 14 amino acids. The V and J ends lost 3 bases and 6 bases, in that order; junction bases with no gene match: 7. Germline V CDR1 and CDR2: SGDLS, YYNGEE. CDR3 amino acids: CASSAQQGGHGYTF. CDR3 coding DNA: TGTGCCAGCAGCGCACAACAGGGGGGTCATGGCTACACCTTC.

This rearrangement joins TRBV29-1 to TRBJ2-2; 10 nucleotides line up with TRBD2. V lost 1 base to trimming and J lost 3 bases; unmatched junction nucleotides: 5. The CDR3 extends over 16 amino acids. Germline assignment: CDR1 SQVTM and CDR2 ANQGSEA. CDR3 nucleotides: TGCAGCGTTGAAGGCGAGCGGGGGGGTTACACCGGGGAGCTGTTTTTT. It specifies CSVEGERGGYTGELFF.

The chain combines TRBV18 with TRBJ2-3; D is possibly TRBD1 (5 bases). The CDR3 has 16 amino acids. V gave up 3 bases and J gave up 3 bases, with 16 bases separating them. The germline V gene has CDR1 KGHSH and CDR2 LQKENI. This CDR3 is CASSPLTGRATDTQYF. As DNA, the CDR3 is TGTGCCAGCTCACCTCTTACGGGCAGGGCGACAGATACGCAGTATTTT. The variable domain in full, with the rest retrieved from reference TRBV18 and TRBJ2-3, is NAGVMQNPRHLVRRRGQEARLRCSPMKGHSHVYWYRQLPEEGLKFMVYLQKENIIDESGMPKERFSAEFPKEGPSILRIQQVVRGDSAAYFCASSPLTGRATDTQYFGPGTRLTVL.

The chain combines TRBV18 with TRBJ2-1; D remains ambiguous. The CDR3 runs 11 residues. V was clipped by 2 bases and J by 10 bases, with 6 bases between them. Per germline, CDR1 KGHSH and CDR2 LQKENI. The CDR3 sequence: CASSPEREQFF. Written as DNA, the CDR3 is TGTGCCAGCTCACCAGAGAGGGAGCAGTTCTTC.

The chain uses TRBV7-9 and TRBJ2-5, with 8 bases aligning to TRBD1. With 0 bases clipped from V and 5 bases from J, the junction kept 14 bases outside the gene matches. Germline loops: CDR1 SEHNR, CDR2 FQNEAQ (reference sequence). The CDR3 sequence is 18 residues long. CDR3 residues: CASSLASSWDRRWETQYF. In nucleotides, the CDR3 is TGTGCCAGCAGCTTAGCGTCGTCCTGGGACAGGAGGTGGGAGACCCAGTACTTC.